What follows are 3 T cell receptor beta chains derived from one specimen sequenced in a study of early T cells in non-severe SARS-CoV-2 infection. A single record per CDR3 protein comes from TCRdb applying MiXCR to the 5' RACE reads. The table shows more than 25,000 distinct CDR3 sequences, with about 4.6% occurring only once. Sample: whole blood. These receptors all stem from an adult who was a healthcare worker with PCR-confirmed SARS-CoV-2 infection or an uninfected control (not recorded which).

By proportion, this clonotype is medium-sized. This rearrangement joins TRBV4-1 to TRBJ2-5, with 7 bases that match TRBD1. V lost 0 bases to trimming and J lost 2 bases; unmatched junction nucleotides: 6. This CDR3 is 16 amino acids long. The V gene's germline CDR1 is MGHRA and CDR2 YSYEKL. CDR3 in amino acids: CASSQDGTALQETQYF. The CDR3 coding sequence is TGCGCCAGCAGCCAAGACGGGACAGCATTGCAAGAGACCCAGTACTTC.

This clonotype was seen ten or more times. The J gene is TRBJ1-2, the V gene TRBV5-5; 7 positions agree with TRBD1. The trim removed 4 bases at V and 3 bases at J, leaving 9 bases unmatched. Germline CDR1 and CDR2: SGHKS and YYEKEE (reference sequence). The CDR3 sequence is 15 residues long. Written as DNA, the CDR3 is TGTGCCAGCAGCAGGTCACAGGGGTTCGACTATGGCTACACCTTC. Encoded protein: CASSRSQGFDYGYTF. The whole variable domain, filled in from reference TRBV5-5 and TRBJ1-2, reads DAGVTQSPTHLIKTRGQQVTLRCSPISGHKSVSWYQQVLGQGPQFIFQYYEKEERGRGNFPDRFSARQFPNYSSELNVNALLLGDSALYLCASSRSQGFDYGYTFGSGTRLTVV.

This clonotype was counted ten times or more. The chain employs TRBV4-2 and TRBJ1-1, with 7 bases fitting TRBD1. In germline, CDR1 is LGHNA, CDR2 YNFKEQ. J gave up 5 bases and V 8 bases, and 14 bases lay outside the gene matches. This CDR3 contains 15 residues. The CDR3 protein is CASRTGVGVGTEAFF. The CDR3 DNA reads as TGTGCCAGCCGAACAGGGGTAGGGGTCGGGACTGAAGCTTTCTTT.